This entry lists 21 T cell receptor beta chains sequenced from one sample in a study of shared T cell receptors in the human thymus. Generated by immunoSEQ multiplex PCR, the TCRdb table keeps only in-frame clones and is missing some. The table has fewer than 700,000 clones, around nine tenths seen once; the top ten hold roughly 0.0097%. This sample also appeared in a second study, on human thymus T cells.

The sequenced sample was thymocytes. Receptor source: a boy under two years old with a congenital heart defect.

V is TRBV27 and J is TRBJ2-7, with 8 positions matching TRBD2. CDR1 is MNHEY and CDR2 is SMNVEV in the germline V gene (reference sequence). The CDR3 consists of 16 residues. The junction had 6 bases not matched to a gene; V was cut back by 0 bases and J by 2 bases. The CDR3 protein is CASSLSTSGGPYEQYF. The DNA for the CDR3 is TGTGCCAGCAGTTTATCAACGAGCGGGGGCCCCTACGAGCAGTACTTC.

J is TRBJ2-7 and V is TRBV19, with 7 bases fitting TRBD1. The V segment lost 5 bases and the J segment 2 bases; nucleotides outside the gene matches: 15. CDR1 LNHDA and CDR2 SQIVND come from the germline V gene (reference sequence). The CDR3 has 17 amino acids. The CDR3 coding sequence is TGTGCCAGTAGTCCTCCCCAAATCCAGGGGGTAACCTACGAGCAGTACTTC. It codes for CASSPPQIQGVTYEQYF.

The chain recombines TRBV28 with TRBJ1-2; D gene unclear. This CDR3 is built from 12 residues. Germline loops: CDR1 MDHEN, CDR2 SYDVKM. The V end lost 7 bases, the J end lost 6 bases, and 12 bases lay between the germline ends. The CDR3 DNA reads TGTGCCAGCACCGACGAGGAGGATGGCTACACCTTC. Its translation is CASTDEEDGYTF.

The rearrangement joins TRBV5-1 to TRBJ2-7; TRBD2 is a possible D gene (5 bases). CDR1 and CDR2 from the germline V gene are SGHRS and YFSETQ. V was shortened by 4 bases and J by 3 bases, with 11 bases between the two germline ends. The CDR3 has 13 residues. DNA for the CDR3: TGCGCCAGCAGCCATGACGGGGACTACGAGCAGTACTTC. It is translated as CASSHDGDYEQYF.

This sequence joins TRBV6-4 and TRBJ2-3, with TRBD2 matching 8 bases. From germline, CDR1 is MRHNA and CDR2 SNTAGT. With 6 bases clipped from V and 4 bases from J, the junction kept 15 bases outside the gene matches. CDR3 length: 17 amino acids. This CDR3 reads CASSVTGAGVESDTQYF. The CDR3 DNA reads as TGTGCCAGCAGCGTCACCGGAGCGGGAGTCGAGTCAGATACGCAGTATTTT.

The CDR3 region has the DNA TGTGCCAGCAGTCGGGTCGGTCGGGAGAACTACGAGCAGTACTTC. Its protein is CASSRVGRENYEQYF. V gene TRBV6-5 combines with J gene TRBJ2-7; maybe TRBD2 (6 bases). The CDR3 runs 15 residues. The V end was cut by 5 bases, the J end by 3 bases, with 17 bases between. CDR1 is MNHEY and CDR2 is SVGAGI in the germline V gene.

The V gene is TRBV28, the J gene TRBJ2-7, with 12 bases identical to TRBD1. There are 18 residues in the CDR3. With 4 bases clipped from V and 2 bases from J, the junction kept 12 bases outside the gene matches. CDR1 and CDR2 (germline): MDHEN, SYDVKM. The CDR3, as DNA: TGTGCCAGCAGTTCCGGGACAGGGGGCTTTGCGGGAACCTACGAGCAGTACTTC. This sequence encodes CASSSGTGGFAGTYEQYF. The complete variable domain, with remaining parts taken from reference TRBV28 and TRBJ2-7, reads DVKVTQSSRYLVKRTGEKVFLECVQDMDHENMFWYRQDPGLGLRLIYFSYDVKMKEKGDIPEGYSVSREKKERFSLILESASTNQTSMYLCASSSGTGGFAGTYEQYFGPGTRLTVT.

The V call is TRBV6-5, the J call TRBJ2-5, with 9 positions matching TRBD1. The germline gives CDR1 MNHEY, CDR2 SVGAGI. J was trimmed by 5 bases and V by 0 bases; bases with no gene match: 4. The CDR3 is made up of 15 amino acids. The CDR3 DNA reads as TGTGCCAGCAGTTACTCGGGACAGGGAAGGGAGACCCAGTACTTC. It translates to CASSYSGQGRETQYF.

Only a few counts were recorded for this clone. The chain combines TRBV5-1 with TRBJ2-5; 7 positions match TRBD2. The CDR3 runs 16 residues. V shed 0 bases and J 2 bases; nucleotides not matched to a gene: 7. Germline CDR1 reads SGHRS; CDR2 reads YFSETQ. CDR3 coding DNA: TGCGCCAGCAGCTTGGTCCCAGCGGGGAGGCAAGAGACCCAGTACTTC. It codes for CASSLVPAGRQETQYF.

V and J are TRBV9 and TRBJ2-1; 16 bases align to TRBD2. CDR3 length: 20 residues. CDR1 and CDR2 (germline): SGDLS, YYNGEE. V trimming: 3 bases; J trimming: 10 bases; junction bases outside the gene matches: 19. The CDR3 reads CASSASGGSGTSGRAGEQFF. The CDR3 coding sequence is TGTGCCAGCAGCGCCAGTGGAGGTTCCGGGACTAGCGGGAGGGCCGGCGAGCAGTTCTTC.

The chain employs TRBV6-6 and TRBJ2-5; TRBD1 matches at 7 bases. Germline CDR1 is MNHNY and CDR2 is SVGAGI (reference sequence). This CDR3 has 15 amino acids. V was clipped by 1 base and J by 2 bases; unmatched bases: 4. CDR3 bases: TGTGCCAGCAGTTACTTACCGGGACAGCAAGAGACCCAGTACTTC. Translating it yields CASSYLPGQQETQYF.

This sequence joins TRBV6-1 and TRBJ2-7, with D hard to call. The germline V gene has CDR1 MNHNS and CDR2 SASEGT. V lost 6 bases and J lost 0, with 9 bases in between. The CDR3 length is 13 residues. CDR3 in amino acids: CASSESVSYEQYF. The DNA of the CDR3 is TGTGCCAGCAGCGAGAGCGTCTCCTACGAGCAGTACTTC.

The sample holds a few counts of this clone. Distinct nucleotide sequences in the sample also encode this CDR3. The chain joins TRBV29-1 to TRBJ2-5; D is perhaps TRBD1 (6 bases). In germline, CDR1 is SQVTM, CDR2 ANQGSEA. This CDR3 comprises 12 residues. V lost 4 bases and J lost 4, with 10 bases in between. CDR3 loop: CSVVQGRETQYF. The CDR3 DNA reads as TGCAGCGTTGTTCAGGGGCGAGAGACCCAGTACTTC.

This clone has only a few counts. This rearrangement joins TRBV28 to TRBJ2-2; the match to TRBD1 covers 9 bases. The length of the CDR3 is 14 residues. Losses at the gene ends were 10 bases for V and 5 bases for J; bases not matched to a gene: 8. Germline CDR1 and CDR2: MDHEN and SYDVKM. The CDR3 nucleotides read TGTGCCACCGCACAGGGGGCTGGGACCGGGGAGCTGTTTTTT. As protein: CATAQGAGTGELFF.

CDR3 DNA: TGCGCCAGCAGCTTCCAGGGCAGGCGCGGCTACACCTTC. Amino acid sequence: CASSFQGRRGYTF. The rearrangement uses TRBV5-1 and TRBJ1-2; the D gene is possibly TRBD1 (5 bases). Trimming removed 2 bases from V and 8 bases from J, with 13 bases in between. This CDR3 has 13 amino acids. Germline CDR1 is SGHRS and CDR2 is YFSETQ.

V is TRBV5-1 and J is TRBJ2-3; 14 nucleotides line up with TRBD2. Trimming removed 0 bases from V and 4 bases from J; junction bases left unmatched: 10. There are 19 residues in the CDR3. Germline-derived CDR1 and CDR2 are SGHRS and YFSETQ. The CDR3 DNA reads TGCGCCAGCAGCTTGGTTGGGACTAGCGGGAGCTGGGTAGCAGATACGCAGTATTTT. Its translation is CASSLVGTSGSWVADTQYF.

To note about this clone: The final CDR3 position lacks the conserved phenylalanine or tryptophan, pointing to a likely read error. CDR3 bases: TGTGCCTGGAGCCCCGGACAGGGGGCGAAAGGCTACACCGTC. Its translation is CAWSPGQGAKGYTV. The chain has TRBV30 and TRBJ1-2; TRBD1 aligns across 11 bases. Trimming cost V 3 bases and J 8 bases; bases outside gene matches: 8. CDR1 is GTSNPN and CDR2 is SVGIG in the germline V gene (reference sequence). The CDR3 length is 14 residues.

V is TRBV6-5 and J is TRBJ2-4; no definite D call. This CDR3 has 14 amino acids. V was trimmed by 2 bases and J by 0 bases, leaving 5 bases between them. Germline CDR1 MNHEY, CDR2 SVGAGI. The DNA for the CDR3 is TGTGCCAGCAGTTACCCCTCAGCCAAAAACATTCAGTACTTC. The encoded protein is CASSYPSAKNIQYF.

The CDR3 DNA is TGTGCCAGCAGTTTAAGTCAGGGAAGAGGACCCTATAGCACAGATACGCAGTATTTT. It encodes CASSLSQGRGPYSTDTQYF. The chain employs TRBV27 and TRBJ2-3, with D tentatively TRBD1 (5 bases). The germline V and J ends were trimmed by 2 bases and 0 bases, with 21 bases remaining between them. There are 19 residues in the CDR3. Germline-derived CDR1 and CDR2 are MNHEY and SMNVEV (reference sequence).

A single count supports this clone. This chain joins TRBV5-6 and TRBJ1-2; weak D call: TRBD1 (6 bases). The V end lost 4 bases, the J end lost 0 bases, and 13 bases lay between the germline ends. Germline CDR1 is SGHDT and CDR2 is YYEEEE. The CDR3 spans 15 residues. CDR3 in amino acids: CASSRTSGANYGYTF. CDR3 coding DNA: TGTGCCAGCAGCAGGACCTCAGGGGCTAACTATGGCTACACCTTC.

V usage is TRBV4-3 and J usage is TRBJ2-7; TRBD2 might be the D (6 bases). Germline CDR1 is LGHNA and CDR2 is YSLEER. Trimming pared 4 bases from V and 2 bases from J, leaving 15 bases between. The CDR3 is made up of 15 amino acids. In DNA, the CDR3 is TGCGCCAGCAGCCCTAGCGCGAGCAGGGCCTACGAGCAGTACTTC. Translation: CASSPSASRAYEQYF.